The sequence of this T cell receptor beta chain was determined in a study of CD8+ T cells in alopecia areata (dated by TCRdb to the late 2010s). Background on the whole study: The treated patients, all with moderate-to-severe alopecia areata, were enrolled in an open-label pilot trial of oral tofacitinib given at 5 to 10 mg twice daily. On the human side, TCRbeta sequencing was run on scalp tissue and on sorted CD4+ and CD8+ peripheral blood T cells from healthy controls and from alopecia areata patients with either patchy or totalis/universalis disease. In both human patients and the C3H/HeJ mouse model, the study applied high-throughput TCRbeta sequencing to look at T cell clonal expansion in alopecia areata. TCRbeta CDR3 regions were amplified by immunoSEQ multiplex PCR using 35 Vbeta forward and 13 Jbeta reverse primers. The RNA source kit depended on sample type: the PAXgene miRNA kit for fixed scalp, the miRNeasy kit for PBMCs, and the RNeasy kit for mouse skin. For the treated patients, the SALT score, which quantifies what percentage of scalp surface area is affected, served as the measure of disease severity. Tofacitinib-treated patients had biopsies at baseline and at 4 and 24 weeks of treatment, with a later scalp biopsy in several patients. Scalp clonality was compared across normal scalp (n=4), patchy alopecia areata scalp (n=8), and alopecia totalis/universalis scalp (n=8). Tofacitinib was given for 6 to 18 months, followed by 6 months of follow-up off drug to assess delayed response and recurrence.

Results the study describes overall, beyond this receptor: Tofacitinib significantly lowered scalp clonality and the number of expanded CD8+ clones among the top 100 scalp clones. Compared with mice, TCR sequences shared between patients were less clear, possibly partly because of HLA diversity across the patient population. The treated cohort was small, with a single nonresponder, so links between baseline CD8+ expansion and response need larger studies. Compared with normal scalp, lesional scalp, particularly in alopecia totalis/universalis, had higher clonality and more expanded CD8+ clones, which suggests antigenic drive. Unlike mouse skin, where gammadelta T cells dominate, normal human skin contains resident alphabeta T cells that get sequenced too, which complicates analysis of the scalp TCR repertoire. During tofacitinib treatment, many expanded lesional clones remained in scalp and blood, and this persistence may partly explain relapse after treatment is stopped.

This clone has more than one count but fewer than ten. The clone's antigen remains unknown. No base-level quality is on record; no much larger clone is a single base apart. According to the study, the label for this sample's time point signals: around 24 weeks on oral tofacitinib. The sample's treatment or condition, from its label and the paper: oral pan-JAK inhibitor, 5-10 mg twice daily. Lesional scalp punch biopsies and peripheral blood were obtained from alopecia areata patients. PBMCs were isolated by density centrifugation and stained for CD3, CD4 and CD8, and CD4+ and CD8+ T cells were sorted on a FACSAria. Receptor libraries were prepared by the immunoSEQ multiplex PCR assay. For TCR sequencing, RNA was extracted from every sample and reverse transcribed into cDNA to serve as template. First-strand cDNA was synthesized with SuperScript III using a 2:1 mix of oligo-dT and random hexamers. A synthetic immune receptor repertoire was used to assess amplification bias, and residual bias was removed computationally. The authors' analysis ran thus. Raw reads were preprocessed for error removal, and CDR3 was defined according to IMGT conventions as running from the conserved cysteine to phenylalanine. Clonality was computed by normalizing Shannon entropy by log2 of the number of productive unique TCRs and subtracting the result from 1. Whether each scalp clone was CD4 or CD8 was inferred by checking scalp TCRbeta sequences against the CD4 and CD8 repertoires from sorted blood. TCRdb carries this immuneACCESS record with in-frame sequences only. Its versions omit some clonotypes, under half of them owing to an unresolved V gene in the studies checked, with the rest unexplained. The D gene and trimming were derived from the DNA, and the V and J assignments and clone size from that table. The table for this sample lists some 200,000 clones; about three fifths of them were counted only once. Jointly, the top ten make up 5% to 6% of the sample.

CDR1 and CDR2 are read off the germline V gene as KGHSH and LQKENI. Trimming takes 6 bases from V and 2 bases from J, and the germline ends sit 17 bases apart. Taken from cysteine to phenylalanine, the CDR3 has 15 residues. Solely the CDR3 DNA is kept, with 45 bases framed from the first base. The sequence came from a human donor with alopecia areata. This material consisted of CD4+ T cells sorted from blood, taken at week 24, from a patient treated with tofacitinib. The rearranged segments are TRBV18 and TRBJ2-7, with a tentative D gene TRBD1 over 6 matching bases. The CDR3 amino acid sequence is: CASSPGSAGAYEQYF. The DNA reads TGTGCCAGCTCCCCCGGGTCCGCAGGGGCCTACGAGCAGTACTTC.